The 21 T cell receptor beta chains reported below all come from one sample, sequenced in a study of shared clonotypes between healthy human individuals. Naive CD8 cells comprised CD45RO-negative, CCR7-positively selected cells, excluding terminally differentiated effector memory CD45RA+ cells. The method was immunoSEQ multiplex PCR; TCRdb's version includes in-frame clones alone and lacks a portion of them. The top ten hold approximately 0.11% of the sample, which has 600,000 or so clones, approximately 95% seen once. Material for sequencing was naive CD8+ T cells sorted from blood. Every receptor here comes from a woman aged 25 to 39 in good health.

The chain has TRBV27 and TRBJ1-5; a possible D gene is TRBD1 (5 bases). This CDR3 comprises 12 residues. V was clipped by 6 bases and J by 7 bases, with 10 bases between them. Germline loops: CDR1 MNHEY, CDR2 SMNVEV (reference sequence). CDR3 sequence (DNA): TGTGCCAGCAGGGAGGGGTCCCAGCCCCAGCATTTT. It yields the protein CASREGSQPQHF.

Turning to this clone: Other DNA sequences in this specimen translate into the identical CDR3. V is TRBV5-6 and J is TRBJ2-7; no clear D gene. This CDR3 region has 12 residues. Trimming shortened V by 3 bases and J by 0 bases, and 4 bases separated the two germline ends. Germline loops: CDR1 SGHDT, CDR2 YYEEEE. CDR3 sequence: CASSWGSYEQYF. DNA of the CDR3: TGTGCCAGCAGCTGGGGCTCCTACGAGCAGTACTTC.

The V call is TRBV30, the J call TRBJ1-2; D unresolved. Trimming shortened V by 3 bases and J by 4 bases, and 9 bases separated the two germline ends. The CDR3 sequence is 12 residues long. The V gene's germline CDR1 is GTSNPN and CDR2 SVGIG (reference sequence). Written as DNA, the CDR3 is TGTGCCTGGAGCCGCCAAGCCTATGGCTACACCTTC. Encoded protein: CAWSRQAYGYTF.

V is TRBV28 and J is TRBJ1-2, with D possibly being TRBD1 (6 bases). Trimming took off 5 bases at V and 4 bases at J, with 17 bases between the two ends. The CDR3 is 15 residues long. CDR1 is MDHEN and CDR2 is SYDVKM in the germline V gene. In nucleotides, the CDR3 is TGTGCCAGCAGTACACAGGGTATCGGGATCTATGGCTACACCTTC. It is translated as CASSTQGIGIYGYTF.

CDR3 in amino acids: CASSRTSGQETQYF. CDR3 DNA: TGTGCCAGCAGTCGCACTAGCGGCCAAGAGACCCAGTACTTC. The genes are TRBV6-7 and TRBJ2-5, with TRBD2 matching 8 bases. TRBV6-7 is an ORF; its function is uncertain. The CDR3 loop spans 14 amino acids. With 5 bases clipped from V and 1 base from J, the junction kept 3 bases outside the gene matches.

On this clone: The same CDR3 also results from other DNA sequences found in this sample. The CDR3 bases are TGTGCCAGCAGTTTAGCAGGGAGCTCTGGAAACACCATATATTTT. It specifies CASSLAGSSGNTIYF. V and J are TRBV27 and TRBJ1-3, with D possibly being TRBD1 (5 bases). The CDR3 length is 15 residues. Trimming removed 2 bases from V and 0 bases from J, with 8 bases in between. CDR1 MNHEY and CDR2 SMNVEV come from the germline V gene (reference sequence).

This clone was recorded only once. The V call is TRBV10-3, the J call TRBJ2-1; D unresolved. The CDR3 covers 13 residues. V lost 8 bases and J lost 3, with 11 bases in between. The germline V gene has CDR1 ENHRY and CDR2 SYGVKD. In nucleotides, the CDR3 is TGTGCCATCTGCCATGAGAACTACAATGAGCAGTTCTTC. Protein sequence: CAICHENYNEQFF.

The chain carries TRBV18 and TRBJ2-7, with D perhaps matching TRBD2 (5 bases). V was cut by 3 bases and J by 0 bases, with 15 bases left in between. The germline gives CDR1 KGHSH, CDR2 LQKENI. This CDR3 is built from 16 residues. CDR3 sequence: CASSPSRGVGSYEQYF. Written as DNA, the CDR3 is TGTGCCAGCTCACCTAGTCGGGGTGTAGGCTCCTACGAGCAGTACTTC.

The chain combines TRBV4-1 with TRBJ2-5; perhaps TRBD1 as D (5 bases). The end of the DNA is better explained by TRBJ2-7, so the J call may be wrong. Per the germline V gene, CDR1 is MGHRA and CDR2 is YSYEKL. CDR3 length equals 13 residues. The DNA for the CDR3 is TGCGCCAGCAGCCAAAGGGGCGGATACGAGCAGTACTTC. Translating gives CASSQRGGYEQYF.

This rearrangement joins TRBV30 to TRBJ2-1; possibly TRBD1 or TRBD2 for D (5 bases each). Per germline, CDR1 GTSNPN and CDR2 SVGIG (reference sequence). This CDR3 region has 13 residues. Trimming cost V 1 base and J 6 bases, with 10 bases left between them. DNA for the CDR3: TGTGCCTGGAGTGATGGGACCTTCAATGAGCAGTTCTTC. It specifies CAWSDGTFNEQFF.

V usage is TRBV10-3 and J usage is TRBJ2-7, with D maybe TRBD2 (7 bases). Per the germline V gene, CDR1 is ENHRY and CDR2 is SYGVKD. V lost 7 bases, J lost 0 bases, and 19 bases lay in between. This CDR3 region has 16 residues. The CDR3: CAIKGGLAGASYEQYF. The CDR3 region has the DNA TGTGCCATCAAGGGGGGCTTGGCGGGAGCCTCCTACGAGCAGTACTTC.

In its sample, this clone was seen once. V and J are TRBV2 and TRBJ2-1; 8 bases map to TRBD2. With V trimmed by 11 bases and J by 8 bases, 11 bases remained unmatched. The CDR3 sequence is 13 residues long. Germline V gene sequence: CDR1 SNHLY, CDR2 FYNNEI. The CDR3 DNA follows: TGTGCCTCCGAGAGCGGGAGTCCCCATGAGCAGTTCTTC. The encoded protein is CASESGSPHEQFF.

The chain employs TRBV28 and TRBJ2-1, with a possible D match to TRBD2 (5 bases). The V end was cut by 5 bases, the J end by 0 bases, with 14 bases between. Germline V gene lookup returns CDR1 MDHEN and CDR2 SYDVKM. The CDR3 has 16 residues. The CDR3 loop is CASSPTTRSSYNEQFF. DNA for the CDR3: TGTGCCAGCAGTCCGACTACTAGGAGCTCCTACAATGAGCAGTTCTTC.

V gene TRBV27 combines with J gene TRBJ2-7; no clear D gene. CDR1 is MNHEY, CDR2 SMNVEV, per germline (reference sequence). V lost 4 bases and J 4 bases, leaving 23 bases between the germline ends. There are 17 residues in the CDR3. The CDR3 reads CASSYGVGDGLAYEQYF. DNA for the CDR3: TGTGCCAGCAGTTATGGGGTCGGCGACGGGCTGGCTTACGAGCAGTACTTC.

V is TRBV6-5 and J is TRBJ2-5, with D tentatively TRBD2 (6 bases). The CDR3 covers 13 residues. Trimming stripped 7 bases from V and 5 bases from J, with 14 bases between. CDR1 is MNHEY, CDR2 SVGAGI, per germline. Here the CDR3 reads CASTLAEGETQYF. CDR3 in DNA: TGTGCCAGCACCCTTGCGGAGGGGGAGACCCAGTACTTC.

The V call is TRBV6-6, the J call TRBJ1-1; D remains ambiguous. The V and J ends lost 5 bases and 0 bases respectively, with 10 bases between them. CDR1 and CDR2 (germline): MNHNY, SVGAGI (reference sequence). The CDR3 spans 14 residues. DNA for the CDR3: TGTGCCAGCAGTCCATATTTTGTGAACACTGAAGCTTTCTTT. It encodes CASSPYFVNTEAFF.

The chain joins TRBV19 to TRBJ1-1, with D possibly being TRBD1 (6 bases). Germline V gives CDR1 LNHDA, CDR2 SQIVND (reference sequence). V shed 4 bases and J shed 4 bases, with 7 bases lying between them. This CDR3 contains 12 residues. The CDR3 loop reads CASSRGGTEAFF. As DNA, the CDR3 is TGTGCCAGTAGTAGAGGGGGCACTGAAGCTTTCTTT.

This clone was seen once. This chain links TRBV13 with TRBJ2-6; possible D gene TRBD1, 5 bases. The germline CDR1 and CDR2 sequences are PRHDT and FYEKMQ (reference sequence). This CDR3 comprises 15 residues. Deletions cut 6 bases from V and 1 base from J, with 10 bases between. The CDR3 reads CASRLRGSGANVLTF. CDR3 nucleotides: TGTGCCAGCAGACTAAGGGGTTCTGGGGCCAACGTCCTGACTTTC.

The genes are TRBV4-1 and TRBJ1-2; perhaps TRBD1 as D (6 bases). The V gene's germline CDR1 is MGHRA and CDR2 YSYEKL. Trimming took 0 bases from V and 8 from J, leaving 19 bases between them. The CDR3 is 16 amino acids. The CDR3 protein is CASSQDLHRVFRGYTF. In DNA, the CDR3 is TGCGCCAGCAGCCAAGATCTTCACAGGGTTTTTCGGGGCTACACCTTC.

The V call is TRBV28, the J call TRBJ2-7; maybe TRBD1 (6 bases). The V gene's germline CDR1 is MDHEN and CDR2 SYDVKM. This CDR3 is 15 amino acids long. V lost 5 bases and J 5 bases, leaving 19 bases between the germline ends. The CDR3 coding sequence is TGTGCCAGCAGTACCGGGACACCACAAAGGCACGAGCAGTACTTC. Translated: CASSTGTPQRHEQYF. Complete variable domain (other parts from reference TRBV28 and TRBJ2-7): DVKVTQSSRYLVKRTGEKVFLECVQDMDHENMFWYRQDPGLGLRLIYFSYDVKMKEKGDIPEGYSVSREKKERFSLILESASTNQTSMYLCASSTGTPQRHEQYFGPGTRLTVT.

This clone was seen only once. This chain connects TRBV7-8 to TRBJ1-4; D may be TRBD1 (5 bases). The germline V gene encodes CDR1 SGHVS and CDR2 FQNEAQ. The V end lost 7 bases, the J end lost 7 bases, and 16 bases lay between the germline ends. The CDR3 is 14 residues long. CDR3 bases: TGTGCCAGCACCCCTCTAGGGGAACGTGAAAAACTGTTTTTT. Translation gives CASTPLGEREKLFF.